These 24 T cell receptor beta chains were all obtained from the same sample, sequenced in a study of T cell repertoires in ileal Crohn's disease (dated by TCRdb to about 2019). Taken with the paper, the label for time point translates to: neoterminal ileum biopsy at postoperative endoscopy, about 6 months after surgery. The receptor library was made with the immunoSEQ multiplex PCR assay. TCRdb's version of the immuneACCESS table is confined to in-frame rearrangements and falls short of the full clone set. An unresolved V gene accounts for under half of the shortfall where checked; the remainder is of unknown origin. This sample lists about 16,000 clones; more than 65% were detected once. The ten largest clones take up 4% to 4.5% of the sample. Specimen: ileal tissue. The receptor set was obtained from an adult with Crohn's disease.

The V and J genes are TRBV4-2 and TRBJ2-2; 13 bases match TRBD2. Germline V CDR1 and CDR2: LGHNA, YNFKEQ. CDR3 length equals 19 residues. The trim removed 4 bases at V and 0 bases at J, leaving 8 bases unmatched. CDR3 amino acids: CASSLRTSGGDANTGELFF. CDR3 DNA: TGTGCCAGCAGCCTTCGGACTAGCGGGGGTGACGCGAACACCGGGGAGCTGTTTTTT.

The chain's CDR3 is CASSRGYEQYF. The CDR3 region has the DNA TGCGCCAGCAGCAGGGGTTACGAGCAGTACTTC. This chain links TRBV5-1 with TRBJ2-7; D is possibly TRBD1 (5 bases). Germline V gene sequence: CDR1 SGHRS, CDR2 YFSETQ. The V end lost 4 bases, the J end lost 4 bases, and 6 bases lay between the germline ends. The CDR3 has 11 amino acids. The complete variable domain, with remaining parts taken from reference TRBV5-1 and TRBJ2-7, reads KAGVTQTPRYLIKTRGQQVTLSCSPISGHRSVSWYQQTPGQGLQFLFEYFSETQRNKGNFPGRFSGRQFSNSRSEMNVSTLELGDSALYLCASSRGYEQYFGPGTRLTVT.

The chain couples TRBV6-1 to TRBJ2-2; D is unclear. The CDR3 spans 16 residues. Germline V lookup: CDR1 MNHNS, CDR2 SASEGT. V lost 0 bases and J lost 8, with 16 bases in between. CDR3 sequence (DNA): TGTGCCAGCAGTGAAGCCGAGACTCGGGTCCTGGGGGAGCTGTTTTTT. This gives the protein CASSEAETRVLGELFF.

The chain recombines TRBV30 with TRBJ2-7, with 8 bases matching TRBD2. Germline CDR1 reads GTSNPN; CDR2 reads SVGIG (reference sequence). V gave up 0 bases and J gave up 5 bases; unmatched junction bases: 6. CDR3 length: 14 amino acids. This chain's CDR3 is CAWSVAGGADEQYF. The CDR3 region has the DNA TGTGCCTGGAGTGTGGCGGGGGGCGCGGACGAGCAGTACTTC.

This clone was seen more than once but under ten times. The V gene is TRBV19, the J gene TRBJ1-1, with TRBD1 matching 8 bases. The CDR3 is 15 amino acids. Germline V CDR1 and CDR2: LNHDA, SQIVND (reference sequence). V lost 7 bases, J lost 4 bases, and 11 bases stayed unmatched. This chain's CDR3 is CASTKMGQDGTEAFF. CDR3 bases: TGTGCCAGTACCAAGATGGGACAGGATGGCACTGAAGCTTTCTTT.

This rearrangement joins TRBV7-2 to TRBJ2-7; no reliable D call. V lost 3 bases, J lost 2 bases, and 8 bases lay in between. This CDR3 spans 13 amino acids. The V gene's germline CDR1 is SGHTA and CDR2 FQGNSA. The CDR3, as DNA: TGTGCCAGCAGCTTCGTACAGACCTACGAGCAGTACTTC. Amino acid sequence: CASSFVQTYEQYF.

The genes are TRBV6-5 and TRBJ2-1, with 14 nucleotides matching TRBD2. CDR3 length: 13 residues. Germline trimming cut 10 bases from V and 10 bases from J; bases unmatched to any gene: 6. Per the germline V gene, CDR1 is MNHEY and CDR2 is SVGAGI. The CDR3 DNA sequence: TGTGCCACTAGGACTAGCGGGGGGAGGGAGCAGTTCTTC. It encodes CATRTSGGREQFF.

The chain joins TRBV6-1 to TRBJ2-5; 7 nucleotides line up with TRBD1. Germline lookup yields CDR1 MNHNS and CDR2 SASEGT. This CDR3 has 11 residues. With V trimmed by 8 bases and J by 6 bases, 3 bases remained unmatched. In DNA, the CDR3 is TGTGCCAGCTTGACAGGGCAGACCCAGTACTTC. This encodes CASLTGQTQYF.

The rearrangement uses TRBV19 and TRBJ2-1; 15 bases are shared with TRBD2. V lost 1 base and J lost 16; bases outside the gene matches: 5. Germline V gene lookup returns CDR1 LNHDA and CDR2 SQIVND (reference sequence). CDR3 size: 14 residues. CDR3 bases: TGTGCCAGTAGTATAGGGACTAGCGGGGGGGCCCGATTCTTC. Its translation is CASSIGTSGGARFF. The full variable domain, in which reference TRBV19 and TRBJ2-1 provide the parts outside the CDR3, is DGGITQSPKYLFRKEGQNVTLSCEQNLNHDAMYWYRQDPGQGLRLIYYSQIVNDFQKGDIAEGYSVSREKKESFPLTVTSAQKNPTAFYLCASSIGTSGGARFFGPGTRLTVL.

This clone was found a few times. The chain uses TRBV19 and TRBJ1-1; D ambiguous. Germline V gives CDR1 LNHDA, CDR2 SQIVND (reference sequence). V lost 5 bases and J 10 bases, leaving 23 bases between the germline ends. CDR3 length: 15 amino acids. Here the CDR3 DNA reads TGTGCCAGTAGTTCGGCGCTCCGGGCGCGGGGTGGAGCTTTCTTT. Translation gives CASSSALRARGGAFF.

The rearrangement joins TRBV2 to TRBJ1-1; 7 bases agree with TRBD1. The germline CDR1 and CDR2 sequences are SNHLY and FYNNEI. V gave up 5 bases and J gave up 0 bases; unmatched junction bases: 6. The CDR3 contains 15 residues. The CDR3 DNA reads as TGTGCCAGCAGTTTCGACAGGGTCATGAACACTGAAGCTTTCTTT. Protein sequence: CASSFDRVMNTEAFF.

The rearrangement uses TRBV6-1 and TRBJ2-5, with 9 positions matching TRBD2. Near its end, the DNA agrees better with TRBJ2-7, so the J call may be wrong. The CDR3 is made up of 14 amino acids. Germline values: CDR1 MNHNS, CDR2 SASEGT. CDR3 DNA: TGTGCCAGCTCGCGGGAGGGCCCGGTCTACGAGCAGTACTTC. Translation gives CASSREGPVYEQYF.

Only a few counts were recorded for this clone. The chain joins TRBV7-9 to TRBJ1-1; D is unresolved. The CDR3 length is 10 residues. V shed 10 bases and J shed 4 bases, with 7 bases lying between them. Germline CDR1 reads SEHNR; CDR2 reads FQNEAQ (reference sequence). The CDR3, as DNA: TGTGCCATAGAGCGCACTGAAGCTTTCTTT. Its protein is CAIERTEAFF.

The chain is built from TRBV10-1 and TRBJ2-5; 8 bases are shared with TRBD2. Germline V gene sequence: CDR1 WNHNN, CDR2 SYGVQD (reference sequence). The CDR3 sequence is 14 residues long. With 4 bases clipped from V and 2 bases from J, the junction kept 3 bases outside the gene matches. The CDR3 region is CASSAGGPQETQYF. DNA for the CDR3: TGCGCCAGCAGTGCGGGGGGGCCACAAGAGACCCAGTACTTC.

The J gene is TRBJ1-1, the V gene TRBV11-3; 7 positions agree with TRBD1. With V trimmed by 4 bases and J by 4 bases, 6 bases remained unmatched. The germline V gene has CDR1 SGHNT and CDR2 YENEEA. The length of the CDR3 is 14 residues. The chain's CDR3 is CASSYRGGVTEAFF. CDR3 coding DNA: TGTGCCAGCAGCTACAGGGGTGGGGTCACTGAAGCTTTCTTT.

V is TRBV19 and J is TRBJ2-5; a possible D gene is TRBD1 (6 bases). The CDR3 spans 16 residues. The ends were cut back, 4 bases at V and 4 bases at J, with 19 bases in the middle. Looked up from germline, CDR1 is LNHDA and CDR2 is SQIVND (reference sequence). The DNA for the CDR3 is TGTGCCAGTAGTACAACCGGGACAAGGAAGGGAGAGACCCAGTACTTC. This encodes CASSTTGTRKGETQYF.

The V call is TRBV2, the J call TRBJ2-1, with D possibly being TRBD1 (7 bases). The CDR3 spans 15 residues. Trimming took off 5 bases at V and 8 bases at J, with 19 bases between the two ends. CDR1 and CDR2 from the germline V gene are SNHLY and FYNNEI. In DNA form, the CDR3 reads TGTGCCAGCAGTCGGAAGCCAGGGGGGACCCATGAGCAGTTCTTC. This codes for CASSRKPGGTHEQFF.

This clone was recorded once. The chain's CDR3 is CASSLAGREGGVLEQFF. DNA of the CDR3: TGTGCCAGCAGCTTAGCGGGGCGGGAGGGAGGAGTGCTTGAGCAGTTCTTC. The gene calls are TRBV7-3 and TRBJ2-1; 9 positions match TRBD2. The CDR3 contains 17 residues. V gave up 2 bases and J gave up 9 bases; unmatched junction bases: 14. Germline-derived CDR1 and CDR2 are SGHTA and FQGTGA.

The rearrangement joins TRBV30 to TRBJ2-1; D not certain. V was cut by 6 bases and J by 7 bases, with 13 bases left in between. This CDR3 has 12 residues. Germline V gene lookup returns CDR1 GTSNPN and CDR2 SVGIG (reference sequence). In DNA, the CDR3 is TGTGCCTGTTCTTGGTTTCGGAATGAGCAGTTCTTC. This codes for CACSWFRNEQFF.

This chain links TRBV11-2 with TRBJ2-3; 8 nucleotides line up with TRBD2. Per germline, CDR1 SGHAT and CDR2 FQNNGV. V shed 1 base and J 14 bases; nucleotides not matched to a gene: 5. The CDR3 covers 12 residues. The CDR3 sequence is CASSLGGTSLYF. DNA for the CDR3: TGTGCCAGCAGCTTAGGCGGGACTAGTCTGTATTTT.

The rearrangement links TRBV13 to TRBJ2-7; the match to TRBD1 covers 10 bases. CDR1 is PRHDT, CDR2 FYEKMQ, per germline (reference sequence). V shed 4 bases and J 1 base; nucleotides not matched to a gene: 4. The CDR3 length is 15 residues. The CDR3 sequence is CASSSRDRGSYEQYF. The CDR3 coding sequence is TGTGCCAGCAGCTCCCGGGACAGGGGTTCCTACGAGCAGTACTTC.

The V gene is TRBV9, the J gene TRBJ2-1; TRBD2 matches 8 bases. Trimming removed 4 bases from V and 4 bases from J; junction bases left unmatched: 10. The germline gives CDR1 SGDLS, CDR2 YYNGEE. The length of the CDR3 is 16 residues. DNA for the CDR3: TGTGCCAGCAGCTCAGAGGGGCCTAGCGGGTACAATGAGCAGTTCTTC. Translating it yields CASSSEGPSGYNEQFF.

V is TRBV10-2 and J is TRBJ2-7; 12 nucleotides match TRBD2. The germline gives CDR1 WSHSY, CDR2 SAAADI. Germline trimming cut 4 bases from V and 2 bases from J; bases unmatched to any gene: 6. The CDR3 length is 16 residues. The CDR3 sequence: CASSGLAGELTYEQYF. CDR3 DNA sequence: TGCGCCAGCAGTGGACTAGCGGGGGAGCTGACCTACGAGCAGTACTTC.

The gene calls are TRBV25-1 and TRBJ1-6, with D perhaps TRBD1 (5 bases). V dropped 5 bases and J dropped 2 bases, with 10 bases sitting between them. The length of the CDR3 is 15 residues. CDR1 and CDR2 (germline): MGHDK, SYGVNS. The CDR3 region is CASSQTDTYNSPLHF. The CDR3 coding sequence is TGTGCCAGCAGTCAGACGGACACCTATAATTCACCCCTCCACTTT.